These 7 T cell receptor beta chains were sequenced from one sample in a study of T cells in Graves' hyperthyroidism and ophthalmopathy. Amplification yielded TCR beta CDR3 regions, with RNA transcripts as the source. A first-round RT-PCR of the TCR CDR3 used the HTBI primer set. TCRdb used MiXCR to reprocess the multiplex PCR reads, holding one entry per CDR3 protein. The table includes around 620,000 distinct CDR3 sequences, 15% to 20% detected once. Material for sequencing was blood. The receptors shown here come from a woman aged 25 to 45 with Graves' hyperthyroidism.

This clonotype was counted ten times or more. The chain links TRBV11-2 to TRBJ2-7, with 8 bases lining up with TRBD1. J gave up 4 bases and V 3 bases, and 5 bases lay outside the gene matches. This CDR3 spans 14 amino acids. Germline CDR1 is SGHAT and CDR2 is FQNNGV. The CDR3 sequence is CASSFGQGWYEQYF. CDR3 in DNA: TGTGCCAGCAGCTTCGGACAGGGTTGGTACGAGCAGTACTTC. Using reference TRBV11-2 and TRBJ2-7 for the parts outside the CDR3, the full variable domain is EAGVAQSPRYKIIEKRQSVAFWCNPISGHATLYWYQQILGQGPKLLIQFQNNGVVDDSQLPKDRFSAERLKGVDSTLKIQPAKLEDSAVYLCASSFGQGWYEQYFGPGTRLTVT.

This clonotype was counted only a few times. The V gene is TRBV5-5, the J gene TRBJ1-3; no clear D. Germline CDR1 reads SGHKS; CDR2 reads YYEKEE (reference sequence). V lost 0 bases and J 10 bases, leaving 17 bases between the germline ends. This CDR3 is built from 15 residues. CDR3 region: CASSLVKGRSQTIYF. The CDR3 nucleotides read TGTGCCAGCAGCTTGGTGAAGGGCCGATCTCAGACCATATATTTT.

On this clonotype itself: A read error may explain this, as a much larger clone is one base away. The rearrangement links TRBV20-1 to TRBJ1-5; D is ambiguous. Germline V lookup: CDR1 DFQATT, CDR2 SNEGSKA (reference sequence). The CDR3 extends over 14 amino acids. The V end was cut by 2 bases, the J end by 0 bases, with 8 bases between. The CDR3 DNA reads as TGCAGTGCTAGAATGGGGAATAGCAATCAGCCCCAGCATTTT. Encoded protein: CSARMGNSNQPQHF.

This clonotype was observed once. The CDR3 DNA is TGTGCCAGCTCACCGGGGACGGCGGCGGGCTACACCTTC. Its translation: CASSPGTAAGYTF. J is TRBJ1-2 and V is TRBV18; D perhaps matches TRBD1 (5 bases). The CDR3 runs to 13 residues. From germline, CDR1 is KGHSH and CDR2 LQKENI. The V gene lost 3 bases and the J gene lost 8 bases, with 13 bases spanning the gap.

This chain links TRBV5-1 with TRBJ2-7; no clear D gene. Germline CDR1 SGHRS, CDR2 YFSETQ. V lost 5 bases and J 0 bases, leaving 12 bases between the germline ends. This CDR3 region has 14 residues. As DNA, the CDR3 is TGCGCCAGCAGAGCAGTGGATAGCTCCTACGAGCAGTACTTC. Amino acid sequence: CASRAVDSSYEQYF.

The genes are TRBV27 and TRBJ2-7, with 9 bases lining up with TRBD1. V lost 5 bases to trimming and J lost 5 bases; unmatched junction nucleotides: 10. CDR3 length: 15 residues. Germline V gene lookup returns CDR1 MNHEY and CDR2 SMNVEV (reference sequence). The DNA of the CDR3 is TGTGCCAGCAGTCTCTTACAGGGGGCGCGGGACGAGCAGTACTTC. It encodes CASSLLQGARDEQYF.

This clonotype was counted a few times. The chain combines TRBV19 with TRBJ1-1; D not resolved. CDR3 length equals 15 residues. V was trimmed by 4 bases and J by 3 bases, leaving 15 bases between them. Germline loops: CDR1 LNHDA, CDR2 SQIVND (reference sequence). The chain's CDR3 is CASSTRDSEDTEAFF. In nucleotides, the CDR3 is TGTGCCAGTAGTACACGAGATTCAGAAGACACTGAAGCTTTCTTT.